The 18 T cell receptor beta chains listed next were all sequenced from one sample in a study of blood T cells in healthy people across ages. A sample-barcoded 5' primer and a J-beta primer mix were used in a second PCR of roughly 7 to 11 cycles. TCRdb independently ran MiXCR on the 5' RACE reads; one entry per CDR3 protein. The table shows about 900,000 distinct CDR3 sequences, with approximately 65% occurring only once. Material for sequencing was blood. The origin of the receptors is a man aged 25 to 40 in good health.

The genes are TRBV10-3 and TRBJ1-5; D not resolved. Trimming removed 2 bases from V and 0 bases from J, with 5 bases in between. The CDR3 covers 14 residues. CDR1 and CDR2 (germline): ENHRY, SYGVKD. The CDR3 DNA reads TGTGCCATCAGTGAGGGCATTAGCAATCAGCCCCAGCATTTT. Translation: CAISEGISNQPQHF.

The chain combines TRBV28 with TRBJ2-6, with D unclear. This CDR3 is 15 amino acids long. Deletions cut 8 bases from V and 3 bases from J, with 14 bases between. Germline V gene sequence: CDR1 MDHEN, CDR2 SYDVKM. In nucleotides, the CDR3 is TGTGCCAGCCTCCCCACAGAGGATGGGGCCAACGTCCTGACTTTC. It codes for CASLPTEDGANVLTF.

This clonotype was recorded a few times. The chain carries TRBV29-1 and TRBJ2-1; no reliable D call. V was shortened by 4 bases and J by 1 base, with 8 bases between the two germline ends. The germline CDR1 and CDR2 sequences are SQVTM and ANQGSEA. The CDR3 runs 13 residues. This CDR3 is CSVGVGSYNEQFF. In nucleotides, the CDR3 is TGCAGCGTTGGTGTGGGTTCCTACAATGAGCAGTTCTTC.

The chain couples TRBV4-2 to TRBJ2-3; the D is unclear. CDR1 is LGHNA and CDR2 is YNFKEQ in the germline V gene. The V and J ends lost 1 base and 2 bases respectively, with 13 bases between them. The CDR3 covers 16 residues. CDR3 sequence reads: CASSQGQARITDTQYF. Here the CDR3 DNA reads TGTGCCAGCAGCCAAGGGCAAGCCCGTATCACAGATACGCAGTATTTT.

V gene TRBV30 combines with J gene TRBJ2-1; TRBD1 aligns across 7 bases. The V gene end was trimmed by 1 base and the J gene end by 1 base; junction bases not matched to a gene: 4. The CDR3 runs 15 residues. Germline-derived CDR1 and CDR2 are GTSNPN and SVGIG (reference sequence). Here the CDR3 DNA reads TGTGCCTGGAGTGCCGACAGGGATTCCTACAATGAGCAGTTCTTC. It codes for CAWSADRDSYNEQFF.

The genes are TRBV7-9 and TRBJ2-5; D possibly matches TRBD1 or TRBD2 (5 bases each). Germline CDR1 SEHNR, CDR2 FQNEAQ (reference sequence). Trimming took off 1 base at V and 6 bases at J, with 6 bases between the two ends. The CDR3 contains 12 residues. The CDR3 loop reads CASSLVGQTQYF. For the CDR3, the DNA is TGTGCCAGCAGCTTAGTGGGACAGACCCAGTACTTC.

The chain employs TRBV10-3 and TRBJ2-2; the D gene could be TRBD1 or TRBD2 (6 bases each). The germline V and J ends were trimmed by 6 bases and 6 bases, with 29 bases remaining between them. CDR1 and CDR2 from the germline V gene are ENHRY and SYGVKD. This CDR3 has 19 amino acids. The CDR3 loop reads CAIRDAGGSRGIGAGELFF. As DNA, the CDR3 is TGTGCCATCAGGGATGCCGGGGGCTCCAGGGGAATTGGTGCCGGGGAGCTGTTTTTT.

V usage is TRBV25-1 and J usage is TRBJ2-3; TRBD2 matches 8 bases. This CDR3 has 15 residues. Trimming at V came to 6 bases and at J to 0 bases, leaving 5 bases not matched to a gene. From germline, CDR1 is MGHDK and CDR2 SYGVNS. The CDR3 nucleotides read TGTGCCAGCAGGGCTAGCGGGTTTAGCACAGATACGCAGTATTTT. As protein: CASRASGFSTDTQYF.

This chain connects TRBV11-3 to TRBJ2-1; TRBD1 matches 8 bases. CDR1 is SGHNT, CDR2 YENEEA, per germline. V lost 5 bases, J lost 13 bases, and 22 bases stayed unmatched. The CDR3 sequence is 17 residues long. The CDR3 DNA reads TGTGCCAGCAGCGATGGGACAGGAAGAGAATTACAAGAGACCCAGTTCTTC. Its translation is CASSDGTGRELQETQFF.

The gene calls are TRBV7-2 and TRBJ2-7, with D possibly being TRBD1 (6 bases). This CDR3 is 16 amino acids long. The germline V and J ends were trimmed by 5 bases and 0 bases, with 17 bases remaining between them. Germline CDR1 reads SGHTA; CDR2 reads FQGNSA. CDR3 in amino acids: CASSQLGQISSYEQYF. CDR3 DNA: TGTGCCAGCAGCCAGCTCGGACAGATAAGCTCCTACGAGCAGTACTTC.

The chain carries TRBV20-1 and TRBJ1-1; D is unclear. Germline V gene sequence: CDR1 DFQATT, CDR2 SNEGSKA (reference sequence). The CDR3 runs to 16 residues. Trimming removed 0 bases at V and 10 bases at J, with 24 bases between. The CDR3 protein is CSARDWNTPNPEGAFF. Here the CDR3 DNA reads TGCAGTGCTAGAGATTGGAACACCCCGAACCCGGAGGGAGCTTTCTTT.

Comment on this clonotype: At one of its ends the junction is not consistent with the germline gene, which may arise from a read error. The CDR3 DNA sequence: TGTGCCAGCAGCAGGGGATTCCCTTGGATGAACACTGGAGCTTTCTTT. Its translation is CASSRGFPWMNTGAFF. The V gene is TRBV12-3 or TRBV12-4, the J gene TRBJ1-1; TRBD1 is a possible D gene (6 bases). The CDR3 is 16 residues long.

V usage is TRBV6-5 and J usage is TRBJ1-1; maybe TRBD1 (6 bases). V gave up 0 bases and J gave up 4 bases, with 21 bases separating them. The CDR3 loop spans 18 amino acids. Per the germline V gene, CDR1 is MNHEY and CDR2 is SVGAGI. CDR3 sequence reads: CASSYSNPGTLVGTEAFF. In nucleotides, the CDR3 is TGTGCCAGCAGTTACTCTAACCCGGGGACATTAGTAGGCACTGAAGCTTTCTTT.

The chain joins TRBV29-1 to TRBJ2-7; TRBD1 is a possible D gene (6 bases). V lost 4 bases and J lost 6, with 16 bases in between. The CDR3 has 13 amino acids. Germline V gene lookup returns CDR1 SQVTM and CDR2 ANQGSEA. The DNA for the CDR3 is TGCAGCGTTGTTGGGGACAAGGGATTCGAGCAGTACTTC. It specifies CSVVGDKGFEQYF.

The chain combines TRBV12-3 or TRBV12-4 with TRBJ1-5; D remains ambiguous. This CDR3 comprises 13 residues. Trimming left V 10 bases short and J 1 base short, with 11 bases between. CDR3 sequence (DNA): TGTGCCACCTCTGGGGAGAGCAATCAGCCCCAGCATTTT. It translates to CATSGESNQPQHF.

The chain combines TRBV4-1 with TRBJ2-7, with 10 positions matching TRBD2. The CDR3 is made up of 14 amino acids. CDR1 and CDR2 from the germline V gene are MGHRA and YSYEKL. Trimming at V came to 4 bases and at J to 6 bases, leaving 6 bases not matched to a gene. The CDR3 here is CASSLSSGGPEQYF. As DNA, the CDR3 is TGCGCCAGCAGCCTCTCTAGCGGGGGCCCCGAGCAGTACTTC.

The chain recombines TRBV7-2 with TRBJ2-1; D may be TRBD2 (7 bases). The germline V and J ends were trimmed by 5 bases and 13 bases, with 27 bases remaining between them. Germline V lookup: CDR1 SGHTA, CDR2 FQGNSA. The CDR3 is 16 amino acids. The CDR3 loop is CASSPEGTGGAETQFF. The CDR3 DNA reads TGTGCCAGCAGCCCTGAGGGAACGGGGGGCGCAGAGACCCAGTTCTTC.

V usage is TRBV30 and J usage is TRBJ2-7, with TRBD1 as a possible D gene (6 bases). From germline, CDR1 is GTSNPN and CDR2 SVGIG (reference sequence). The CDR3 runs to 14 residues. The V end lost 0 bases, the J end lost 4 bases, and 13 bases lay between the germline ends. The CDR3 region is CAWSVPHREYEQYF. CDR3 coding DNA: TGTGCCTGGAGTGTACCCCACAGGGAATACGAGCAGTACTTC. The variable domain in full, completed from reference TRBV30 and TRBJ2-7, reads SQTIHQWPATLVQPVGSPLSLECTVEGTSNPNLYWYRQAAGRGLQLLFYSVGIGQISSEVPQNLSASRPQDRQFILSSKKLLLSDSGFYLCAWSVPHREYEQYFGPGTRLTVT.